These T cell receptor beta chains were read from a single sample in a study of siplizumab effects on memory and regulatory T cells. Libraries were prepared by immunoSEQ multiplex PCR; TCRdb keeps only in-frame clonotypes and omits some of them. The table records 90,000 to 140,000 clones, 90% to 95% of them present only once. The sequencing input was CD4+ T cells sorted from blood. Source of these receptors: a human donor in good health. Each CDR3 is given with its conserved first and last residue. The D gene is left open where the match is weak. Clone size is not always given. Where it is, it says once, few, many or a class for expanded clones.

clone_size j_call v_call d_call cdr3_length cdr3_aa cdr3_nt
- TRBJ1-5 TRBV18 - 13 CASSRDKNQPQHF TGTGCCAGCTCACGAGACAAGAATCAGCCCCAGCATTTT
- TRBJ2-2 TRBV7-6 TRBD2 18 CASSLDRAGGRNTGELFF TGTGCCAGCAGCTTAGACCGAGCGGGGGGGCGAAACACCGGGGAGCTGTTTTTT
- TRBJ2-1 TRBV15 TRBD2 15 CATSPRTSGGGEQFF TGTGCCACCAGCCCTCGGACTAGCGGGGGTGGTGAGCAGTTCTTC
- TRBJ1-1 TRBV30 - 13 CAWTGGRYTEAFF TGTGCCTGGACCGGGGGTAGGTACACTGAAGCTTTCTTT
- TRBJ2-3 TRBV7-9 - 13 CASSSDSSSTQYF TGTGCCAGCAGCTCCGATTCCAGTAGCACGCAGTATTTT
once TRBJ2-7 TRBV21-1 - 17 CASSNRLAPGTPYEQYF TGTGCCAGCAGCAATCGCCTGGCCCCCGGGACCCCCTACGAGCAGTACTTC
- TRBJ2-7 TRBV6-1 - 14 CASSERGQTYEQYF TGTGCCAGCAGTGAACGGGGACAAACCTACGAGCAGTACTTC
- TRBJ2-1 TRBV30 - 15 CAWSVITSGYNEQFF TGTGCCTGGAGTGTAATAACTAGTGGGTACAATGAGCAGTTCTTC
once TRBJ1-6 TRBV5-6 - 14 CASSLEGYSSPLHF TGTGCCAGCAGCCTGGAGGGTTATAGTTCACCCCTCCACTTT
- TRBJ2-7 TRBV10-3 - 12 CAGNEGPGEQYF TGTGCCGGGAACGAGGGGCCGGGGGAGCAGTACTTC
once TRBJ2-5 TRBV9 TRBD2 14 CASSGTSGGETQYF TGTGCCAGCAGCGGGACTAGCGGAGGGGAGACCCAGTACTTC
- TRBJ1-1 TRBV19 - 16 CASSIYDQQGSVPAFF TGTGCCAGTAGTATATACGACCAACAGGGTTCGGTACCAGCTTTCTTT
- TRBJ2-3 TRBV5-1 TRBD2 19 CASSRRTSGGSASTDTQYF TGCGCCAGCAGCCGAAGGACTAGCGGGGGTTCTGCTAGCACAGATACGCAGTATTTT
- TRBJ1-2 TRBV5-6 - 14 CASSLDMENYGYTF TGTGCCAGCAGCCTTGACATGGAAAACTATGGCTACACCTTC
- TRBJ1-2 TRBV5-4 - 15 CASSLGGAGAYGYTF TGTGCCAGCAGCTTGGGTGGCGCAGGGGCCTATGGCTACACCTTC
- TRBJ1-5 TRBV18 TRBD1 16 CASSPFAQGTNQPQHF TGTGCCAGCTCCCCATTCGCACAGGGGACGAATCAGCCCCAGCATTTT
- TRBJ1-2 TRBV28 TRBD1 14 CASRSTGDYGGYTF TGTGCCAGCAGGTCCACAGGGGACTACGGTGGCTACACCTTC
- TRBJ1-3 TRBV10-1 TRBD1 17 CASSESRDSLSGNTIYF TGCGCCAGCAGTGAGTCGCGGGACAGCCTCTCTGGAAACACCATATATTTT
- TRBJ2-2 TRBV19 - 13 CASIRVGTGELFF TGTGCCAGTATTAGGGTTGGCACCGGGGAGCTGTTTTTT
- TRBJ2-1 TRBV6-6 TRBD2 15 CASSWTSGGSNEQFF TGTGCCAGCAGTTGGACTAGCGGGGGCTCCAATGAGCAGTTCTTC
- TRBJ1-1 TRBV5-1 - 13 CASSLGRNTEAFF TGCGCCAGCAGCTTGGGCAGGAACACTGAAGCTTTCTTT
- TRBJ2-7 TRBV30 TRBD2 15 CAWSPGLAGGNEQYF TGTGCCTGGAGCCCCGGACTAGCGGGCGGGAACGAGCAGTACTTC
- TRBJ2-7 TRBV27 - 13 CASRKETSYEQYF TGTGCCAGCAGGAAAGAGACCTCCTACGAGCAGTACTTC
few TRBJ2-5 TRBV29-1 TRBD1 13 CSVGTGLQETQYF TGCAGCGTGGGGACAGGCCTCCAAGAGACCCAGTACTTC
- TRBJ1-1 TRBV27 TRBD1 17 CASSLSNRGAVDTEAFF TGTGCCAGCAGTTTATCCAACAGGGGGGCTGTCGACACTGAAGCTTTCTTT
- TRBJ2-7 TRBV27 TRBD1 14 CASSPSGQAYEQYF TGTGCCAGCAGTCCATCGGGACAGGCCTACGAGCAGTACTTC
- TRBJ2-7 TRBV25-1 - 15 CASRRGGRQVYEQYF TGTGCCAGCAGACGTGGGGGAAGACAAGTCTACGAGCAGTACTTC
- TRBJ2-5 TRBV5-1 - 15 CASSLTGSVPETQYF TGCGCCAGCAGCTTGACAGGGTCGGTTCCAGAGACCCAGTACTTC
- TRBJ1-1 TRBV30 TRBD1 14 CAWSTGTVNTEAFF TGTGCCTGGAGTACCGGGACAGTCAACACTGAAGCTTTCTTT
few TRBJ2-7 TRBV4-2 - 14 CASSLRLGHYEQYF TGTGCCAGCAGCCTGAGGCTAGGCCACTACGAGCAGTACTTC
- TRBJ2-2 TRBV19 - 15 CASIVTAANTGELFF TGTGCCAGTATCGTTACGGCAGCTAACACCGGGGAGCTGTTTTTT